The TCR beta chain described here comes from a study of cytomegalovirus exposure and HLA in healthy donors. The study's findings and limits: Cytomegalovirus status was reportedly diagnosed by the classifier with high sensitivity and specificity. Altogether, some 170 TCR beta chains were recorded as cytomegalovirus-associated.

CDR3 length equals 12 residues. The germline gives CDR1 SGHTA, CDR2 FQGNSA. Deletions cut 3 bases from V and 7 bases from J, with 9 bases between. The donors were members of the validation cohort, which comprised 90 to 150 subjects and was separate from the first cohort of 730 or so subjects. Remarks on this clone: The antigen is undetermined.

Sequencing used immunoSEQ multiplex PCR; TCRdb keeps in-frame clones, though not all of them. The sample contains roughly 300,000 clones, 85% to 90% of which appear only once. The clonotype originates from a woman aged 18-29 years in good health and CMV-seronegative. V usage is TRBV7-2 and J usage is TRBJ1-1; D unclear. Source material: PBMCs. CDR3 protein: CASSFQVLEAFF. CDR3 in DNA: TGTGCCAGCAGCTTTCAGGTCCTTGAAGCTTTCTTT. Using reference TRBV7-2 and TRBJ1-1 for the parts outside the CDR3, the full variable domain is GAGVSQSPSNKVTEKGKDVELRCDPISGHTALYWYRQSLGQGLEFLIYFQGNSAPDKSGLPSDRFSAERTGGSVSTLTIQRTQQEDSAVYLCASSFQVLEAFFGQGTRLTVV.